Below, one TCR beta chain is given with its context. The junction had 2 bases not matched to a gene; V was cut back by 5 bases and J by 7 bases. The CDR3 runs to 15 residues. Looked up from germline, CDR1 is SGHTA and CDR2 is FQGNSA. This sample was taken from a study of T cell responses to AZD1222 COVID-19 vaccine. Sequencing was performed with immunoSEQ multiplex PCR; in TCRdb, only in-frame clones are kept and a portion is missing. There are 150,000 to 200,000 clones in the sample; about 91% occur only once, and 1.3% lies in the top ten. This chain uses TRBV7-2 with TRBJ2-1, with TRBD2 identical over 16 bases. The input for sequencing was peripheral blood, taken 28 days after the second AZD1222 dose. The source of this sequence is an adult who received the AZD1222 COVID-19 vaccine. CDR3 coding DNA: TGTGCCAGCAGCAAGGGACTAGCGGGGGGGAATGAGCAGTTCTTC. Translated: CASSKGLAGGNEQFF.